Sequencing of this T cell receptor (beta chain) was carried out in a study of monozygotic twins with cystic fibrosis. Study-wide results and limits: Unrelated CF individuals shared fewer identical clonotypes than monozygotic CF twins. Clonality was generally low (median around 0.009), higher in the most severe patients.

To note about this clone: The antigen is not known.

Data came from immunoSEQ multiplex PCR; TCRdb stores just in-frame clones and leaves some out. The sample has 30,000 to 35,000 clones; approximately 65% are singletons. The V gene lost 3 bases and the J gene lost 2 bases, with 11 bases spanning the gap. Germline values: CDR1 WNHNN, CDR2 SYGVQD (reference sequence). The CDR3 is 15 amino acids. The material sequenced was blood. The origin of this receptor is a girl aged 10-17 years with cystic fibrosis. The chain carries TRBV10-1 and TRBJ1-3; no clear D gene. As DNA, the CDR3 is TGCGCCAGCAGTGAAGTAACCGAAGCTGGAAACACCATATATTTT. Its translation is CASSEVTEAGNTIYF.